The 5 T cell receptor beta chains listed next were all sequenced from one sample in a study of PD-L1 blockade in urothelial cancer. This table comes from immunoSEQ multiplex PCR, and its TCRdb copy is limited to in-frame clones, with some not included. The sample lists 70,000 to 90,000 clones, over 80% occurring once. The starting material was PBMCs, obtained around atezolizumab (anti-PD-L1) treatment. These receptors came from a man between 65 and 85 years old with urothelial cancer.

V and J are TRBV7-9 and TRBJ1-4; a possible D gene is TRBD1 (6 bases). This CDR3 is 16 amino acids long. CDR1 and CDR2 from the germline V gene are SEHNR and FQNEAQ (reference sequence). Trimming took off 1 base at V and 7 bases at J, with 16 bases between the two ends. CDR3 sequence reads: CASSLGDSSRGEKLFF. CDR3 bases: TGTGCCAGCAGCTTAGGTGACAGCTCCAGGGGTGAAAAACTGTTTTTT. Together with reference TRBV7-9 and TRBJ1-4, the CDR3 gives the full variable domain: DTGVSQNPRHKITKRGQNVTFRCDPISEHNRLYWYRQTLGQGPEFLTYFQNEAQLEKSRLLSDRFSAERPKGSFSTLEIQRTEQGDSAMYLCASSLGDSSRGEKLFFGSGTQLSVL.

The chain is built from TRBV5-1 and TRBJ2-5; possible D gene TRBD2, 7 bases. Germline V gene lookup returns CDR1 SGHRS and CDR2 YFSETQ. V was trimmed by 4 bases and J by 1 base, leaving 14 bases between them. The CDR3 spans 15 residues. CDR3 coding DNA: TGCGCCAGCAGCGGGGGCGGGGGAATCCAAGAGACCCAGTACTTC. Translating it yields CASSGGGGIQETQYF. The complete variable domain, with remaining parts taken from reference TRBV5-1 and TRBJ2-5, reads KAGVTQTPRYLIKTRGQQVTLSCSPISGHRSVSWYQQTPGQGLQFLFEYFSETQRNKGNFPGRFSGRQFSNSRSEMNVSTLELGDSALYLCASSGGGGIQETQYFGPGTRLLVL.

J is TRBJ1-5 and V is TRBV6-6; 10 bases fit TRBD1. In germline, CDR1 is MNHNY, CDR2 SVGAGI (reference sequence). Trimming at V came to 4 bases and at J to 6 bases, leaving 6 bases not matched to a gene. The CDR3 has 15 amino acids. The CDR3 DNA reads TGTGCCAGCAGTTGGGGACAGGGGTGGATTCAGCCCCAGCATTTT. It specifies CASSWGQGWIQPQHF.

Worth noting for this clone: Other DNA sequences in this sample translate to the same CDR3. The J gene is TRBJ1-3, the V gene TRBV5-1; D is ambiguous. V was cut by 0 bases and J by 2 bases, with 6 bases left in between. Germline CDR1 and CDR2: SGHRS and YFSETQ. The CDR3 runs to 14 residues. The CDR3 nucleotides read TGCGCCAGCAGCTTGGGGCAGGCTGGAAACACCATATATTTT. Translated, it gives CASSLGQAGNTIYF.

This chain joins TRBV6-5 and TRBJ2-5, with 9 bases fitting TRBD1. Germline lookup yields CDR1 MNHEY and CDR2 SVGAGI. The junction had 7 bases not matched to a gene; V was cut back by 7 bases and J by 13 bases. CDR3 length: 11 residues. Here the CDR3 DNA reads TGTGCCAGCACCCCCGGGACAGGGTGGTACTTC. This gives the protein CASTPGTGWYF.